The 21 T cell receptor beta chains in this list originate from one sample, sequenced in a study of neurological immune-mediated disorders. Each CDR3 protein is one row after TCRdb ran MiXCR on the 5' RACE reads. Altogether approximately 40,000 distinct CDR3 sequences are present, about a fifth being singletons, with the ten largest covering about 4.5%. As for time point: technical triplicate 3. Sequenced sample: PBMCs. The receptor source for this set is a man aged 55-75 years with HTLV-1-associated myelopathy (HAM/TSP).

This clonotype was observed at least ten times. The chain uses TRBV12-3 or TRBV12-4 and TRBJ1-1, with TRBD1 as a possible D gene (6 bases). The CDR3 runs 15 residues. Trimming stripped 0 bases from V and 3 bases from J, with 11 bases between. CDR3 amino acids: CASSLARGKDTEAFF. CDR3 DNA: TGTGCCAGCAGTTTAGCCAGGGGTAAGGACACTGAAGCTTTCTTT.

This clonotype was detected ten times or more. The chain combines TRBV3-1 with TRBJ2-5; 8 bases are shared with TRBD1. In germline, CDR1 is LGHDT, CDR2 YNNKEL (reference sequence). There are 13 residues in the CDR3. The ends lost 11 bases at V and 4 bases at J; junction bases unmatched: 9. DNA of the CDR3: TGTGCCTCTCAGGGGGCGCCGCTAGAGACCCAGTACTTC. Amino acid sequence: CASQGAPLETQYF.

This clonotype has more than one count but fewer than ten. A much more abundant neighbour one base away suggests this may be a read error. The chain carries TRBV20-1 and TRBJ2-5; D unclear. Trimming took 1 base from V and 4 from J, leaving 13 bases between them. In germline, CDR1 is DFQATT, CDR2 SNEGSKA (reference sequence). CDR3 length: 14 residues. CDR3 DNA sequence: TGCAGTGCTAGAGGGGCCATCGTACCAGAGACCCAGTACTTC. Protein: CSARGAIVPETQYF.

The sample holds many counts of this clonotype. V gene TRBV4-1 combines with J gene TRBJ2-7; perhaps TRBD2 as D (5 bases). This CDR3 comprises 15 residues. Germline V gives CDR1 MGHRA, CDR2 YSYEKL. The V end was cut by 1 base, the J end by 1 base, with 11 bases between. The CDR3 DNA reads as TGCGCCAGCAGCCAAGCTCTGGGCGGGTCCTACGAGCAGTACTTC. As protein: CASSQALGGSYEQYF.

This clonotype was recorded at least ten times. J is TRBJ2-7 and V is TRBV7-2; perhaps TRBD1 as D (6 bases). Trimming took 1 base from V and 3 from J, leaving 7 bases between them. CDR1 and CDR2 from the germline V gene are SGHTA and FQGNSA. The CDR3 runs to 13 residues. The chain's CDR3 is CASSLEGGYEQYF. CDR3 nucleotide sequence: TGTGCCAGCAGCTTAGAAGGGGGCTACGAGCAGTACTTC.

In its sample, this clonotype was seen many times. V usage is TRBV5-1 and J usage is TRBJ2-1, with D perhaps matching TRBD2 (5 bases). Trimming pared 3 bases from V and 9 bases from J, leaving 16 bases between. CDR1 is SGHRS and CDR2 is YFSETQ in the germline V gene. The CDR3 extends over 14 amino acids. The CDR3 sequence is CASSSISARGEQFF. CDR3 nucleotides: TGCGCCAGCAGCTCGATTAGCGCTCGCGGTGAGCAGTTCTTC.

This clonotype was found many times. The V gene is TRBV29-1, the J gene TRBJ2-7; 11 positions agree with TRBD2. The germline V gene encodes CDR1 SQVTM and CDR2 ANQGSEA. The CDR3 runs to 13 residues. Unmatched junction bases numbered 7, after V lost 5 bases and J lost 7 bases. This CDR3 reads CSVTSGSNLEQYF. CDR3 nucleotides: TGCAGCGTTACTAGCGGGAGTAACCTGGAGCAGTACTTC.

The count of this clonotype is one. Mismatch with germline at one junction end may stem from a read error. This chain links TRBV5-1 with TRBJ2-7; the D gene is possibly TRBD1 (6 bases). The germline gives CDR1 SGHRS, CDR2 YFSETQ. The CDR3 totals 15 residues. CDR3 amino acids: CASSWVRGSRYAQYF. Here the CDR3 DNA reads TGCGCCAGCAGCTGGGTCAGGGGTTCAAGGTACGCGCAGTACTTC.

The chain has TRBV20-1 and TRBJ1-1, with no clear D. The V gene lost 1 base and the J gene lost 0 bases, with 9 bases spanning the gap. In germline, CDR1 is DFQATT, CDR2 SNEGSKA (reference sequence). This CDR3 contains 14 residues. The DNA for the CDR3 is TGCAGTGCTAGAGTATGGGGAATGAACACTGAAGCTTTCTTT. It yields the protein CSARVWGMNTEAFF.

This clonotype came up many times. The chain recombines TRBV5-1 with TRBJ2-7; D unresolved. V lost 0 bases and J 2 bases, leaving 12 bases between the germline ends. In germline, CDR1 is SGHRS, CDR2 YFSETQ. The CDR3 is made up of 15 amino acids. The CDR3 loop reads CASSLGHRGAYEQYF. DNA for the CDR3: TGCGCCAGCAGCTTGGGACACAGAGGCGCCTACGAGCAGTACTTC.

At least ten counts were recorded for this clonotype. The chain joins TRBV5-4 to TRBJ1-6; 8 bases match TRBD1. CDR3 length equals 15 residues. V shed 4 bases and J 5 bases; nucleotides not matched to a gene: 5. Germline assignment: CDR1 SGHNT and CDR2 YYREEE (reference sequence). The CDR3 DNA reads as TGTGCCAGCAGCACCCGACAGGGGAATAATTCACCCCTCCACTTT. Translating gives CASSTRQGNNSPLHF.

Of note for this clonotype: Mismatch with germline at one junction end may stem from a read error. This chain uses TRBV7-9 with TRBJ2-2; D is ambiguous. The CDR3 is 16 residues long. Looked up from germline, CDR1 is SEHNR and CDR2 is FQNEAQ (reference sequence). The CDR3 here is CVSSLGMGENTGELFF. CDR3 bases: TGTGTCAGCAGCTTAGGCATGGGTGAGAACACCGGGGAGCTGTTTTTT. Supplemented by reference TRBV7-9 and TRBJ2-2, the full variable domain reads DTGVSQNPRHKITKRGQNVTFRCDPISEHNRLYWYRQTLGQGPEFLTYFQNEAQLEKSRLLSDRFSAERPKGSFSTLEIQRTEQGDSAMYLCVSSLGMGENTGELFFGEGSRLTVL.

This clonotype was seen ten or more times. The gene calls are TRBV6-5 and TRBJ2-7, with D perhaps matching TRBD2 (5 bases). CDR3 length equals 17 residues. Looked up from germline, CDR1 is MNHEY and CDR2 is SVGAGI. Trimming removed 2 bases from V and 4 bases from J, with 21 bases in between. Here the CDR3 DNA reads TGTGCCAGCAGTTACCTGGCCCCAGGTGGAGGTGGGTACGAGCAGTACTTC. It codes for CASSYLAPGGGGYEQYF.

The V and J genes are TRBV10-1 and TRBJ2-7; D perhaps matches TRBD2 (6 bases). Germline CDR1 reads WNHNN; CDR2 reads SYGVQD (reference sequence). This CDR3 contains 13 residues. V was clipped by 2 bases and J by 3 bases, with 8 bases between them. CDR3 DNA sequence: TGCGCCAGCAGTGAGGCGGGGAACTACGAGCAGTACTTC. Encoded protein: CASSEAGNYEQYF.

This clonotype showed up many times. The chain is built from TRBV5-5 and TRBJ2-7; TRBD1 is a possible D gene (6 bases). CDR1 SGHKS and CDR2 YYEKEE come from the germline V gene (reference sequence). This CDR3 is 15 amino acids long. Trimming removed 0 bases from V and 3 bases from J, with 13 bases in between. CDR3 protein: CASSLGTVEYYEQYF. The CDR3 DNA is TGTGCCAGCAGCTTGGGGACAGTAGAATACTACGAGCAGTACTTC.

Many counts were recorded for this clonotype. The chain recombines TRBV28 with TRBJ1-2, with 9 positions matching TRBD1. The CDR3 totals 13 residues. Looked up from germline, CDR1 is MDHEN and CDR2 is SYDVKM. Trimming took 5 bases from V and 6 from J; bases not matched to a gene: 4. Written as DNA, the CDR3 is TGTGCCAGCAGTCCGGGACAGGGTAATGGCTACACCTTC. Its protein product is CASSPGQGNGYTF.

This clonotype came up many times. This CDR3 is CASSSQTGVGELFF. The DNA for the CDR3 is TGTGCCAGCAGTTCCCAGACAGGGGTTGGGGAGCTGTTTTTT. This chain connects TRBV28 to TRBJ2-2, with 8 positions matching TRBD1. J lost 8 bases, V lost 4 bases, and 6 bases had no gene match. This CDR3 has 14 amino acids. Per germline, CDR1 MDHEN and CDR2 SYDVKM.

The rearrangement links TRBV3-1 to TRBJ2-1; tentative D call: TRBD2 (6 bases). Deletions cut 1 base from V and 10 bases from J, with 11 bases between. Germline V gene lookup returns CDR1 LGHDT and CDR2 YNNKEL (reference sequence). This CDR3 contains 13 residues. CDR3 bases: TGTGCCAGCAGCCAAGCCCGTGCGGGGGAGCAGTTCTTC. This sequence encodes CASSQARAGEQFF.

This clonotype was picked up many times. This chain links TRBV20-1 with TRBJ2-1; TRBD2 matches at 12 bases. Germline CDR1 reads DFQATT; CDR2 reads SNEGSKA (reference sequence). V was clipped by 3 bases and J by 8 bases; unmatched bases: 8. The CDR3 loop spans 15 amino acids. The CDR3: CSASGLAGRGHEQFF. The CDR3 DNA reads as TGCAGTGCTAGCGGACTAGCGGGAAGGGGGCATGAGCAGTTCTTC.

This clonotype was picked up many times. The chain joins TRBV20-1 to TRBJ1-5; D uncertain. Germline loops: CDR1 DFQATT, CDR2 SNEGSKA (reference sequence). The CDR3 is 13 residues long. Trimming pared 0 bases from V and 3 bases from J, leaving 6 bases between. The CDR3: CSARDGFNQPQHF. CDR3 DNA: TGCAGTGCTAGAGATGGTTTCAATCAGCCCCAGCATTTT.

This clonotype ranks as medium-sized. The V call is TRBV27, the J call TRBJ2-1, with D possibly TRBD2 on 6 matching bases. There are 13 residues in the CDR3. The V gene lost 10 bases and the J gene lost 2 bases, with 12 bases spanning the gap. CDR1 and CDR2 (germline): MNHEY, SMNVEV (reference sequence). In DNA, the CDR3 is TGTGCCACCCGACTAGGGGCCTACAATGAGCAGTTCTTC. This translates into CATRLGAYNEQFF.